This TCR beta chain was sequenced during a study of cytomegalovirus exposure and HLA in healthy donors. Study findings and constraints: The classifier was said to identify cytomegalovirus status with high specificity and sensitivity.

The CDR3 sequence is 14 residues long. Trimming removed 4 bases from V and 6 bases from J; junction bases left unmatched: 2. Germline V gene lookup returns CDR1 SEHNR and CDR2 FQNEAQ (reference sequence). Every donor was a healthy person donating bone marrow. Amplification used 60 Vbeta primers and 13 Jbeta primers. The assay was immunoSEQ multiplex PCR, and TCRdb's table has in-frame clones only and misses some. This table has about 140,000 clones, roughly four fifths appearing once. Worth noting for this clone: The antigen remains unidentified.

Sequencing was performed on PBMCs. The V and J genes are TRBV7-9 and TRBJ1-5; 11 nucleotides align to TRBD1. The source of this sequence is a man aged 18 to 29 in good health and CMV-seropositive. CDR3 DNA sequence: TGTGCCAGCAGCTCGGGACAGGGGGTTCAGCCCCAGCATTTT. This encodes CASSSGQGVQPQHF.